This entry lists 7 T cell receptor beta chains sequenced from one sample in a study of identical twins. TCRdb fed the 5' RACE reads into MiXCR, producing one record per CDR3 protein. The data show around 280,000 distinct CDR3 sequences, approximately 8% seen once. This sample was also put to use in a study of yellow fever vaccine responses in identical twins.

Sample: memory (CD45RO+) T cells sorted from blood. Receptor source: a woman younger than 35 in good health.

The gene calls are TRBV24-1 and TRBJ2-5, with TRBD2 matching over 8 bases. CDR3 size: 17 residues. V lost 6 bases to trimming and J lost 2 bases; unmatched junction nucleotides: 13. CDR1 is KGHDR and CDR2 is SFDVKD in the germline V gene. CDR3 nucleotide sequence: TGTGCCACCAGTACGTTGAAGACTAGCGATATGCAAGAGACCCAGTACTTC. Encoded protein: CATSTLKTSDMQETQYF.

J is TRBJ1-2 and V is TRBV3-1; D possibly corresponds to TRBD1 (5 bases). Germline CDR1 LGHDT, CDR2 YNNKEL (reference sequence). Trimming pared 2 bases from V and 8 bases from J, leaving 15 bases between. The CDR3 runs to 14 residues. CDR3 DNA: TGTGCCAGCAGCCAACTTAGCAGGGACTGGGGCTACACCTTC. It translates to CASSQLSRDWGYTF.

The chain combines TRBV20-1 with TRBJ2-3; D is perhaps TRBD1 or TRBD2 (5 bases each). This CDR3 is 17 amino acids long. V was pared by 4 bases and J by 1 base, with 21 bases between. Looked up from germline, CDR1 is DFQATT and CDR2 is SNEGSKA (reference sequence). CDR3 protein: CSAIGEYEGPRTDTQYF. DNA of the CDR3: TGCAGTGCTATCGGAGAGTATGAGGGGCCCCGCACAGATACGCAGTATTTT.

In its sample, this clonotype was seen many times. The chain couples TRBV9 to TRBJ2-1; unclear D gene. CDR1 is SGDLS, CDR2 YYNGEE, per germline. This CDR3 comprises 12 residues. The V gene lost 3 bases and the J gene lost 6 bases, with 7 bases spanning the gap. CDR3 sequence reads: CASSAYTNEQFF. CDR3 in DNA: TGTGCCAGCAGCGCCTATACCAATGAGCAGTTCTTC.

This clonotype has more than one count but fewer than ten. CDR3 nucleotide sequence: TGTGCCAGCAGCTCCGAGACTGACGCGAACACCGGGGAGCTGTTTTTT. Its translation: CASSSETDANTGELFF. The rearrangement links TRBV5-5 to TRBJ2-2; unclear D gene. The ends were cut back, 3 bases at V and 0 bases at J, with 12 bases in the middle. This CDR3 is 16 amino acids long. Looked up from germline, CDR1 is SGHKS and CDR2 is YYEKEE (reference sequence).

This chain joins TRBV6-1 and TRBJ2-2; 8 positions match TRBD2. CDR1 is MNHNS, CDR2 SASEGT, per germline. CDR3 length: 15 amino acids. With V trimmed by 6 bases and J by 0 bases, 3 bases remained unmatched. This CDR3 is CASRFSGANTGELFF. The CDR3, as DNA: TGTGCCAGCAGATTTAGCGGGGCGAACACCGGGGAGCTGTTTTTT.

This clonotype was detected a few times. The rearrangement joins TRBV20-1 to TRBJ1-3; D not resolved. The germline V and J ends were trimmed by 1 base and 0 bases, with 7 bases remaining between them. The CDR3 consists of 14 residues. Germline V CDR1 and CDR2: DFQATT, SNEGSKA (reference sequence). This chain's CDR3 is CSARVTNSGNTIYF. In nucleotides, the CDR3 is TGCAGTGCTAGAGTTACGAACTCTGGAAACACCATATATTTT.